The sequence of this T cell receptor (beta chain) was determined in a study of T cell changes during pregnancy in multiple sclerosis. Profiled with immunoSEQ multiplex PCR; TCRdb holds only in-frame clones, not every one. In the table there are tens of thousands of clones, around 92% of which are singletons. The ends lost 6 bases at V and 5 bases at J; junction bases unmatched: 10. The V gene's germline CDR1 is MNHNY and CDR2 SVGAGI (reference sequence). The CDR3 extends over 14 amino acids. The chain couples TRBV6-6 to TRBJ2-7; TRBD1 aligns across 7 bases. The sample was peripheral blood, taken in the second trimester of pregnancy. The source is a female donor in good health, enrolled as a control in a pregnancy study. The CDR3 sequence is CASRERQGPHEQYF. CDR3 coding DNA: TGTGCCAGCAGAGAACGACAGGGCCCGCACGAGCAGTACTTC.